Listed here are 8 T cell receptor beta chains from one sample, sequenced in a study of beta chain features in type 1 diabetes. The isolated RNA, all of it, was reverse transcribed, so expressed TCRB transcripts were what got sequenced. TCRdb keeps only in-frame clones here, not all; method: immunoSEQ multiplex PCR. Here the sample spans around 300,000 clones, about 15% being singletons. The sequenced sample consisted of central memory CD4+ T cells from blood. The receptors come from a man aged 25 to 45 in good health.

The table lists this clone with a few counts. This chain links TRBV15 with TRBJ2-2, with D tentatively TRBD2 (5 bases). The V gene's germline CDR1 is LNHNV and CDR2 YYDKDF (reference sequence). The CDR3 contains 12 residues. V was shortened by 7 bases and J by 4 bases, with 7 bases between the two germline ends. CDR3 in DNA: TGTGCCACCAATCGGGGCACCGGGGAGCTGTTTTTT. Its translation: CATNRGTGELFF.

This clone was observed many times. J is TRBJ2-1 and V is TRBV7-6; possible D gene TRBD2, 6 bases. This CDR3 has 13 residues. The germline gives CDR1 SGHVS, CDR2 FNYEAQ. The V end was cut by 8 bases, the J end by 6 bases, with 14 bases between. This CDR3 reads CASRTGVGNEQFF. The CDR3 DNA follows: TGTGCCAGCCGTACGGGGGTCGGCAATGAGCAGTTCTTC. Supplemented by reference TRBV7-6 and TRBJ2-1, the full variable domain reads GAGVSQSPRYKVTKRGQDVALRCDPISGHVSLYWYRQALGQGPEFLTYFNYEAQQDKSGLPNDRFSAERPEGSISTLTIQRTEQRDSAMYRCASRTGVGNEQFFGPGTRLTVL.

This clone was counted a few times. The V gene is TRBV4-3, the J gene TRBJ1-1, with 8 bases matching TRBD1. The V segment lost 5 bases and the J segment 4 bases; nucleotides outside the gene matches: 3. CDR3 length equals 13 residues. CDR1 is LGHNA and CDR2 is YSLEER in the germline V gene. CDR3 region: CASSKTGGTEAFF. CDR3 coding DNA: TGCGCCAGCAGCAAAACAGGGGGCACTGAAGCTTTCTTT.

Ten or more counts support this clone. V is TRBV7-2 and J is TRBJ1-5; D is unresolved. V shed 4 bases and J shed 6 bases, with 10 bases lying between them. CDR3 length equals 13 residues. Germline assignment: CDR1 SGHTA and CDR2 FQGNSA. CDR3 sequence: CASSSLPGQPQHF. CDR3 nucleotides: TGTGCCAGCAGCTCACTCCCAGGTCAGCCCCAGCATTTT.

In its sample, this clone was seen a few times. The rearrangement joins TRBV7-2 to TRBJ2-3, with D perhaps being TRBD1 or TRBD2 (5 bases each). This CDR3 spans 13 amino acids. Trimming cost V 4 bases and J 6 bases, with 11 bases left between them. Germline V gene sequence: CDR1 SGHTA, CDR2 FQGNSA. The CDR3 DNA is TGTGCCAGCAGCTCCGGGACGGTGGATACGCAGTATTTT. Encoded protein: CASSSGTVDTQYF.

This clone was seen more than once but under ten times. The chain combines TRBV6-1 with TRBJ1-1; D is ambiguous. CDR3 length: 14 residues. Germline-derived CDR1 and CDR2 are MNHNS and SASEGT. Trimming shortened V by 10 bases and J by 1 base, and 16 bases separated the two germline ends. This CDR3 reads CAIFSPIKNTEAFF. CDR3 DNA: TGTGCCATCTTTAGCCCTATTAAGAACACTGAAGCTTTCTTT.

Remarks on this clone: This sample also contains other DNA sequences that code for the same CDR3. This sequence joins TRBV5-1 and TRBJ2-1, with D perhaps matching TRBD2 (6 bases). The CDR3 covers 13 residues. Per the germline V gene, CDR1 is SGHRS and CDR2 is YFSETQ. V was cut by 4 bases and J by 7 bases, with 12 bases left in between. The CDR3 region is CASSELAGNEQFF. In nucleotides, the CDR3 is TGCGCCAGCAGCGAACTAGCCGGGAATGAGCAGTTCTTC.

The chain joins TRBV7-2 to TRBJ2-5; 10 bases are a match to TRBD1. This CDR3 is built from 15 residues. V lost 4 bases to trimming and J lost 5 bases; unmatched junction nucleotides: 7. Looked up from germline, CDR1 is SGHTA and CDR2 is FQGNSA. In nucleotides, the CDR3 is TGTGCCAGCAGCTCACCGCCGGGACAGGGGGAGACCCAGTACTTC. Translating gives CASSSPPGQGETQYF. Filled out from reference TRBV7-2 and TRBJ2-5, the complete variable domain reads GAGVSQSPSNKVTEKGKDVELRCDPISGHTALYWYRQSLGQGLEFLIYFQGNSAPDKSGLPSDRFSAERTGGSVSTLTIQRTQQEDSAVYLCASSSPPGQGETQYFGPGTRLLVL.